The rows below give T cell receptor beta chains drawn from one sample of a study of blood T cell repertoires in COVID-19. Libraries were prepared by immunoSEQ multiplex PCR; TCRdb keeps only in-frame clonotypes and omits some of them. The data hold a few hundred thousand clones, with around 91% observed a single time. Source material: peripheral blood. The origin of the receptors is a woman in her sixties or seventies with acute or convalescent COVID-19. CDR3s include the opening cysteine and the closing phenylalanine or tryptophan. The D gene is left open where the match is weak. The size entry is marked missing in some rows and otherwise reads once, few, many or a size class.

size,V,D,J,DNA,CDR3
NA,TRBV15,TRBD1,TRBJ2-2,TGTGCCACCAGCACTTTAGGACAGGCAAACACCGGGGAGCTGTTTTTT,CATSTLGQANTGELFF
NA,TRBV25-1,NA,TRBJ2-7,TGTGCCAGCAGGGACAGCTCCCACGAGCAGTACTTC,CASRDSSHEQYF
NA,TRBV7-9,TRBD1,TRBJ1-4,TGTGCCAGCAGCTTAGTTCGCCCAGGGGGTAGGGAAAAACTGTTTTTT,CASSLVRPGGREKLFF
NA,TRBV12-3/TRBV12-4,NA,TRBJ1-2,TGTGCCAGCAGCTCCGACAGAAACTATGGCTACACCTTC,CASSSDRNYGYTF
NA,TRBV9,TRBD2,TRBJ2-7,TGTGCCAGCAGCGTAGCGGTAAGCGGGGGTGCTATAAGGTACGAGCAGTACTTC,CASSVAVSGGAIRYEQYF
NA,TRBV18,NA,TRBJ1-1,TGTGCCAGCTCACCCAACAGGGAATCTGAAGCTTTCTTT,CASSPNRESEAFF
NA,TRBV12-5,TRBD1,TRBJ2-1,TGTGCTAGTGGTTTGGGGGACAGAGGCTCCTACAATGAGCAGTTCTTC,CASGLGDRGSYNEQFF
NA,TRBV5-1,NA,TRBJ2-1,TGCGCCAGCAGCCGGGACTCGTCCTACAATGAGCAGTTCTTC,CASSRDSSYNEQFF
NA,TRBV7-9,NA,TRBJ2-2,TGTGCCAGCAGCTTATTATCCGGGGAGCTGTTTTTT,CASSLLSGELFF
NA,TRBV24-1,NA,TRBJ2-3,TGTGCCACCAGTGTTGAGGGTGCCACGCAGTATTTT,CATSVEGATQYF
NA,TRBV10-2,NA,TRBJ1-6,TGCGCCACCCTCCCTGGACTAGGCTCCTATAATTCACCCCTCCACTTT,CATLPGLGSYNSPLHF
NA,TRBV19,TRBD1,TRBJ1-6,TGTGCCAGTATAACAGGGGCACCCGCAGCCGGGGAGTCACCCCTCCACTTT,CASITGAPAAGESPLHF
few,TRBV11-2,TRBD1,TRBJ1-4,TGTGCCAGCAGCTTAGGGGACAGGCATAATGAAAAACTGTTTTTT,CASSLGDRHNEKLFF
NA,TRBV13,NA,TRBJ1-1,TGTGCCAGCAGCCTGTTGAACACTGAAGCTTTCTTT,CASSLLNTEAFF
NA,TRBV18,TRBD1,TRBJ2-3,TGTGCCAGCTCACCGCTCCCCCCGACAGGGGCCACAGATACGCAGTATTTT,CASSPLPPTGATDTQYF
NA,TRBV11-2,NA,TRBJ1-4,TGTGCCAGCAGCTTAGGTGGCAGAATAAAAGCAACTAATGAAAAACTGTTTTTT,CASSLGGRIKATNEKLFF
NA,TRBV28,TRBD1,TRBJ1-4,TGTGCCAGCAGTTTGGACAGGGTCGGTGAAAAACTGTTTTTT,CASSLDRVGEKLFF
NA,TRBV7-9,TRBD2,TRBJ2-7,TGTGCCAGCAGCTCGACTAGCGGGGTTTACGAGCAGTACTTC,CASSSTSGVYEQYF
NA,TRBV7-2,TRBD2,TRBJ2-4,TGTGCCAGCAGCTTGGGAATTATAGCGGGGGGGCGAGCCAAAAACATTCAGTACTTC,CASSLGIIAGGRAKNIQYF
NA,TRBV28,TRBD1,TRBJ1-2,TGTGCCAGCAGTTTGGTGAGGACAGGCTATGGCTACACCTTC,CASSLVRTGYGYTF
NA,TRBV27,NA,TRBJ1-5,TGTGCCAGCAGTCCGACGAACAGTGGGGCAGGGCTGGGGTATAGCAATCAGCCCCAGCATTTT,CASSPTNSGAGLGYSNQPQHF
NA,TRBV4-2,NA,TRBJ2-7,TGTGCCAGCAGTCCCGACTTGTCCTACGAGCAGTACTTC,CASSPDLSYEQYF
NA,TRBV3-1/TRBV3-2,TRBD2,TRBJ2-2,TGTGCCAGCAGCCTGTCTAGCGGGAGGGCCCCCGGGGAGCTGTTTTTT,CASSLSSGRAPGELFF
NA,TRBV7-2,NA,TRBJ1-3,TGTGCCAGCAGCTCTCCGGGGTGGTCCTCTGGAAACACCATATATTTT,CASSSPGWSSGNTIYF
once,TRBV5-1,TRBD1,TRBJ2-2,TGCGCCAGCAGCGACAGGGGAAGCACCGGGGAGCTGTTTTTT,CASSDRGSTGELFF
NA,TRBV5-6,NA,TRBJ2-6,TGTGCCAGCAGCTCACCAGGGCGGGGGGCCAACGTCCTGACTTTC,CASSSPGRGANVLTF
many,TRBV19,TRBD1,TRBJ1-3,TGTGCCAGTAGTATAGCCCGGGACAGCCTTGGAAACACCATATATTTT,CASSIARDSLGNTIYF
once,TRBV3-1/TRBV3-2,TRBD1,TRBJ1-3,TGTGCCAGCAGCCAAATCGGGACAGGGTGGTATTTT,CASSQIGTGWYF
once,TRBV30,NA,TRBJ1-2,TGTGCCTGGGTTCCCGGGACAACCTTCAACTATGGCTACACCTTC,CAWVPGTTFNYGYTF
NA,TRBV6-2/TRBV6-3,TRBD2,TRBJ2-2,TGTGCCAGCACCCCCGGACTAGCGGCGGCTAGTACAACCGGGGAGCTGTTTTTT,CASTPGLAAASTTGELFF
once,TRBV6-6,NA,TRBJ2-1,TGTGCCAGCAGTTACTCGGGACAATACAATGAGCAGTTCTTC,CASSYSGQYNEQFF
NA,TRBV29-1,TRBD1,TRBJ2-2,TGCAGCGTTGACCCCTCCGGGACAGGGACGAACACCGGGGAGCTGTTTTTT,CSVDPSGTGTNTGELFF
NA,TRBV28,NA,TRBJ1-5,TGTGCCAGCAGCGCCTACAGGGCTTATAGCAATCAGCCCCAGCATTTT,CASSAYRAYSNQPQHF
NA,TRBV2,NA,TRBJ1-2,TGTGCCAGCACCCGATCTAGGGGCGATCCCTATGGCTACACCTTC,CASTRSRGDPYGYTF
NA,TRBV7-3,NA,TRBJ2-3,TGTGCCAGCAGCTTATCTTCCCTGTCCGATACGCAGTATTTT,CASSLSSLSDTQYF
NA,TRBV7-2,NA,TRBJ1-6,TGTGCCAGCAGCAGAGATAATTCACCCCTCCACTTT,CASSRDNSPLHF
NA,TRBV9,TRBD1,TRBJ2-3,TGTGCCAGCAGTCCTGGGACAGGGCGGCGGACAGATACGCAGTATTTT,CASSPGTGRRTDTQYF
NA,TRBV19,TRBD1,TRBJ2-3,TGTGCCAGTAGTATCAGGGGGAGTTACACAGATACGCAGTATTTT,CASSIRGSYTDTQYF
NA,TRBV4-3,NA,TRBJ1-5,TGCGCCAGCAGCCCCGAACGGGGGCAGCCCCAGCATTTT,CASSPERGQPQHF
NA,TRBV5-4,NA,TRBJ2-3,TGTGCCAGCAGCTTGACAGCTAGCACAGATACGCAGTATTTT,CASSLTASTDTQYF
NA,TRBV28,NA,TRBJ1-5,TGTGCCAGCAGACGCAGGGTTGGGGACAATCAGCCCCAGCATTTT,CASRRRVGDNQPQHF
NA,TRBV20-1,NA,TRBJ1-5,TGCAGTGCTAGTAGGAGGAATCAGCCCCAGCATTTT,CSASRRNQPQHF
NA,TRBV6-5,NA,TRBJ1-4,TGTGCCAGCAGCAGGGCGGGGGAAGGTGAAAAACTGTTTTTT,CASSRAGEGEKLFF
NA,TRBV9,TRBD2,TRBJ2-2,TGTGCCAGCAGTCACTTAGCGGGAGCGATCGGGGAGCTGTTTTTT,CASSHLAGAIGELFF
NA,TRBV24-1,TRBD1,TRBJ2-7,TGTGCCACTCAGAACACAGGGGCCTCCTACGAGCAGTACTTC,CATQNTGASYEQYF
once,TRBV5-4,NA,TRBJ1-6,TGTGCCAGCAGTTTAGGAGGGAGTCACTATAATTCACCCCTCCACTTT,CASSLGGSHYNSPLHF
NA,TRBV7-9,TRBD1,TRBJ1-2,TGTGCCAGCAGCGGTAGGGGACAGGTCATCTATGGCTACACCTTC,CASSGRGQVIYGYTF
few,TRBV6-5,NA,TRBJ1-4,TGTGCCAGCAGTCTTAGTGGTGGTGAGGAAAAACTGTTTTTT,CASSLSGGEEKLFF
NA,TRBV7-9,NA,TRBJ2-3,TGTGCCAGCAGCTTGCGGGGCCTTAGCACAGATACGCAGTATTTT,CASSLRGLSTDTQYF
NA,TRBV7-6,NA,TRBJ1-1,TGTGCCAGCAGCTTAGCCTCTCGGCAGGGCACTGAAGCTTTCTTT,CASSLASRQGTEAFF
NA,TRBV3-1/TRBV3-2,NA,TRBJ1-1,TGTGCCAGCAGCCTAAGGGGGGGCGCTGAAGCTTTCTTT,CASSLRGGAEAFF
once,TRBV6-2/TRBV6-3,NA,TRBJ2-7,TGTGCCAGCAGCACGACTATCCAAGGGGAGCAGTACTTC,CASSTTIQGEQYF
NA,TRBV27,TRBD1,TRBJ1-1,TGTGCCAGCAGTGCTCAGGACAGGCTCGACACTGAAGCTTTCTTT,CASSAQDRLDTEAFF